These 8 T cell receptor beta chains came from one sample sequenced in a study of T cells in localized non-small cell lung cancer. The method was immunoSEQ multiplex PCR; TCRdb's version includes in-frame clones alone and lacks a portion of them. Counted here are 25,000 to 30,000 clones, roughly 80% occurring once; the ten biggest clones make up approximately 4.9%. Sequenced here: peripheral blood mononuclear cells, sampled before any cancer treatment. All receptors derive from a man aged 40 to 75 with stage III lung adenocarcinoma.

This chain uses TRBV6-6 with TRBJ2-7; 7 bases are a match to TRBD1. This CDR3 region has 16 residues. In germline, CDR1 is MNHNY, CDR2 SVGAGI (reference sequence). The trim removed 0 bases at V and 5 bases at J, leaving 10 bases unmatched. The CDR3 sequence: CASSYSPRTGEDEQYV. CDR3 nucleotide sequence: TGTGCCAGCAGTTACTCTCCCCGGACAGGAGAGGACGAGCAGTACGTC.

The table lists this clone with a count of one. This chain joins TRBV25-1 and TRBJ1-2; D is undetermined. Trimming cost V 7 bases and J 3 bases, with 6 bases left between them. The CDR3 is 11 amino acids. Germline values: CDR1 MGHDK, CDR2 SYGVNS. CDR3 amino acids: CASNGYYGYTF. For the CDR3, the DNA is TGTGCCAGCAATGGTTACTATGGCTACACCTTC.

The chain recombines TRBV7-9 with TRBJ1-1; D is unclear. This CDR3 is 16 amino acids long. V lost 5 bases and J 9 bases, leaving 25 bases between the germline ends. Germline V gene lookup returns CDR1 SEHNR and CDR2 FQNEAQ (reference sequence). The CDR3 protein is CASSLPGVSGVEKAFF. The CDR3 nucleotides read TGTGCCAGCAGCCTCCCCGGGGTGAGCGGGGTCGAAAAAGCTTTCTTT.

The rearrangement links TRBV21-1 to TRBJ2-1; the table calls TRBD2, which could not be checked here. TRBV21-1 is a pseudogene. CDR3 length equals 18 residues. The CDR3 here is CASSKGRCSGDGNNEQFF. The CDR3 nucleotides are TGTGCCAGCAGCAAAGGCAGGTGTAGCGGGGACGGAAACAATGAGCAGTTCTTC.

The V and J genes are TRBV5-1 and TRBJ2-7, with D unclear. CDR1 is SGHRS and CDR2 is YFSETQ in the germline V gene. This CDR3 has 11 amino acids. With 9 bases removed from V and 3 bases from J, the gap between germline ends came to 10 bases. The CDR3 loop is CATRRSYEQYV. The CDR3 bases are TGCGCCACCCGACGCAGCTACGAGCAGTACGTC.

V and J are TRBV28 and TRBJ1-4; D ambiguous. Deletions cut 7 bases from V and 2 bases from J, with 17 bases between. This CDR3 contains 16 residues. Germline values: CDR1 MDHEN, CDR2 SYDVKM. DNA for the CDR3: TGTGCCAGCATAACATCTAGGCCTATGACTAATGAAAAACTGTTTTTT. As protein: CASITSRPMTNEKLFF.

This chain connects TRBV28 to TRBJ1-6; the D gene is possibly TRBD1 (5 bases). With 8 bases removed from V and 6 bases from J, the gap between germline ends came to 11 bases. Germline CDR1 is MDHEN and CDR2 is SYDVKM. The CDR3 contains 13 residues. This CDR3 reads CASVSGRNSPLHF. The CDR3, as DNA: TGTGCCAGCGTATCGGGGCGTAATTCACCCCTCCACTTT.

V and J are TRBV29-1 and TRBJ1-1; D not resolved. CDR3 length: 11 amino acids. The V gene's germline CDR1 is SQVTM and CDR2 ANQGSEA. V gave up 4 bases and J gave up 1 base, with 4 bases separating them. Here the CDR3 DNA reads TGCAGCGTTGGGACGAACACTGAAGCTTTCTTT. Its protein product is CSVGTNTEAFF. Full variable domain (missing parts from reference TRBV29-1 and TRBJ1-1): SAVISQKPSRDICQRGTSLTIQCQVDSQVTMMFWYRQQPGQSLTLIATANQGSEATYESGFVIDKFPISRPNLTFSTLTVSNMSPEDSSIYLCSVGTNTEAFFGQGTRLTVV.